One sample yielded the 15 T cell receptor beta chains listed below, sequenced in a study of glioma-infiltrating T cells. TCR alpha and beta CDR3 regions were amplified from RNA using iRepertoire nested multiplex PCR. A single record per CDR3 protein comes from TCRdb applying MiXCR to the multiplex PCR reads. The data contain approximately 100,000 distinct CDR3 sequences, less than 30% of them singletons. The sample consisted of glioma tissue, nonneoplastic brain tissue, or PBMCs (not recorded which). The source of these receptors is a human donor with low-grade glioma or glioblastoma, undergoing nonglioma brain surgery, or in good health (not recorded which).

In this sample, this clonotype turned up many times. This CDR3 reads CASSLGLYGNIQYF. The CDR3 DNA sequence: TGTGCCAGCAGCTTAGGGCTTTACGGGAACATTCAGTACTTC. The rearrangement joins TRBV7-2 to TRBJ2-4; no clear D. The CDR3 has 14 amino acids. The germline gives CDR1 SGHTA, CDR2 FQGNSA. V lost 1 base to trimming and J lost 7 bases, with 11 bases between them.

This clonotype was counted ten times or more. This chain uses TRBV27 with TRBJ2-5; D gene unclear. Per the germline V gene, CDR1 is MNHEY and CDR2 is SMNVEV (reference sequence). The CDR3 is 13 residues long. V gave up 5 bases and J gave up 2 bases, with 9 bases separating them. CDR3 sequence (DNA): TGTGCCAGCAGTCATGACGGACAAGAGACCCAGTACTTC. This gives the protein CASSHDGQETQYF.

A few counts support this clonotype. The chain links TRBV4-3 to TRBJ2-3, with 10 bases matching TRBD2. Germline CDR1 reads LGHNA; CDR2 reads YSLEER. The CDR3 is made up of 16 amino acids. The V gene end was trimmed by 4 bases and the J gene end by 1 base; junction bases not matched to a gene: 5. CDR3 nucleotides: TGCGCCAGCAGCCGCAACCTAGCGGGGGGCACAGATACGCAGTATTTT. Encoded protein: CASSRNLAGGTDTQYF.

In this sample, this clonotype turned up many times. V gene TRBV28 combines with J gene TRBJ1-5; D is unresolved. This CDR3 region has 13 residues. The germline gives CDR1 MDHEN, CDR2 SYDVKM. Trimming stripped 8 bases from V and 4 bases from J, with 12 bases between. The CDR3 bases are TGTGCCAGCGGCGGCAGGTCGAATCAGCCCCAGCATTTT. It encodes CASGGRSNQPQHF.

There are many counts of this clonotype. The chain links TRBV6-6 to TRBJ1-6, with D perhaps matching TRBD1 (6 bases). From germline, CDR1 is MNHNY and CDR2 SVGAGI (reference sequence). CDR3 length: 15 residues. V lost 0 bases, J lost 9 bases, and 12 bases lay in between. CDR3 sequence: CASSYSGDTSSPLHF. For the CDR3, the DNA is TGTGCCAGCAGTTACTCCGGGGACACCAGTTCACCCCTCCACTTT.

The sample holds many counts of this clonotype. The chain links TRBV28 to TRBJ1-1; TRBD1 matches 10 bases. Germline lookup yields CDR1 MDHEN and CDR2 SYDVKM. CDR3 length equals 15 residues. With 6 bases clipped from V and 3 bases from J, the junction kept 7 bases outside the gene matches. CDR3 residues: CASRPHGTGDTEAFF. CDR3 DNA sequence: TGTGCCAGCAGACCACATGGGACAGGGGACACTGAAGCTTTCTTT.

This clonotype has more than one count but fewer than ten. V gene TRBV12-3 or TRBV12-4 combines with J gene TRBJ2-5, with D perhaps assigned TRBD1 or TRBD2 (5 bases each). The length of the CDR3 is 12 residues. Trimming removed 3 bases at V and 4 bases at J, with 6 bases between. CDR3 in amino acids: CASSFGGETQYF. The CDR3 nucleotides are TGTGCCAGCAGTTTTGGGGGAGAGACCCAGTACTTC.

The chain carries TRBV7-9 and TRBJ1-5, with D possibly being TRBD1 (5 bases). This CDR3 is built from 13 residues. The V end lost 2 bases, the J end lost 6 bases, and 8 bases lay between the germline ends. The V gene's germline CDR1 is SEHNR and CDR2 FQNEAQ (reference sequence). This CDR3 reads CASSLTGAQPQHF. The CDR3 DNA follows: TGTGCCAGCAGCTTAACAGGAGCTCAGCCCCAGCATTTT.

With regard to this clonotype: Since a much larger clone is just one base distant, this may be a read error. This chain uses TRBV27 with TRBJ2-2; D might be TRBD2 (5 bases). The ends were cut back, 4 bases at V and 6 bases at J, with 9 bases in the middle. The V gene's germline CDR1 is MNHEY and CDR2 SMNVEV (reference sequence). The CDR3 is 13 residues long. This CDR3 is CASSSQRSGELFF. DNA for the CDR3: TGTGCCAGCAGTTCTCAGCGGTCCGGGGAGCTGTTTTTT.

Of note for this clonotype: A much larger clone differs by one base, so this may be a read error. V usage is TRBV6-2 or TRBV6-3 and J usage is TRBJ2-7, with TRBD1 matching 10 bases. In germline, CDR1 is MNHEY, CDR2 SVGEGT. This CDR3 comprises 15 residues. CDR3 amino acids: CASRYSGTGAYGQYF. The CDR3 region has the DNA TGTGCCAGCAGGTATTCCGGGACAGGGGCCTACGGGCAGTACTTC.

A word on this clonotype: At one of its ends the junction is not consistent with the germline gene, which may arise from a read error. The chain recombines TRBV3-1 with TRBJ1-2; D is perhaps TRBD1 (5 bases). Germline V gene sequence: CDR1 LGHDT, CDR2 YNNKEL (reference sequence). This CDR3 comprises 13 residues. The CDR3 sequence is CASSVGARGGHTF. CDR3 sequence (DNA): TGTGCCAGCAGCGTAGGGGCACGAGGTGGCCACACCTTC. The full variable domain, completed using reference TRBV3-1 and TRBJ1-2, is DTAVSQTPKYLVTQMGNDKSIKCEQNLGHDTMYWYKQDSKKFLKIMFSYNNKELIINETVPNRFSPKSPDKAHLNLHINSLELGDSAVYFCASSVGARGGHTFGSGTRLTVV.

The table lists this clonotype with many counts. The chain is built from TRBV12-3 or TRBV12-4 and TRBJ1-3; D not certain. V was clipped by 5 bases and J by 3 bases, with 14 bases between them. This CDR3 has 15 residues. The CDR3 reads CASSLYNGGGNTIYF. The CDR3 nucleotides are TGTGCCAGCAGTCTATACAACGGAGGTGGAAACACCATATATTTT.

A word on this clonotype: One end of the junction varies from germline; a read error may be responsible. The chain has TRBV6-1 and TRBJ1-3; D call uncertain. Per the germline V gene, CDR1 is MNHNS and CDR2 is SASEGT. The CDR3 runs to 11 residues. CDR3 protein: CASSDVYTIYF. The CDR3 nucleotides are TGTGCTAGCAGCGACGTATACACCATATATTTT.

The rearrangement uses TRBV5-4 and TRBJ2-3, with D possibly being TRBD2 (5 bases). V gave up 4 bases and J gave up 4 bases, with 13 bases separating them. Per the germline V gene, CDR1 is SGHNT and CDR2 is YYREEE (reference sequence). The CDR3 is 14 residues long. The CDR3 DNA reads as TGTGCCAGCAGCCGAGCGGTCGGGCCAGATACGCAGTATTTT. As protein: CASSRAVGPDTQYF.

This clonotype was seen ten or more times. The chain employs TRBV28 and TRBJ1-1; the D gene is possibly TRBD1 (6 bases). V dropped 6 bases and J dropped 3 bases, with 14 bases sitting between them. Per the germline V gene, CDR1 is MDHEN and CDR2 is SYDVKM. There are 14 residues in the CDR3. The CDR3, as DNA: TGTGCCAGCAGGGAGGGGGGCGAGTACACTGAAGCTTTCTTT. It encodes CASREGGEYTEAFF.